This TCR beta chain was identified in a study of T cell responses to AZD1222 COVID-19 vaccine (dated by TCRdb to the early 2020s). Regarding the research as a whole: AZD1222 recipients with second doses at about 4 weeks or about 12 weeks were pooled, because spike-specific TCR depth and breadth did not differ between schedules. TCR sequencing was performed for about 250 trial participants, of whom some 200 were given two doses of AZD1222 and approximately 25 were given two doses of MenACWY control vaccine. Trial participants were enrolled by age into 18-55, 56-69 and 70-plus year subgroups, with roughly 150, 30 and 60 TCR-sequenced participants respectively. What the authors observed across the whole study: Vaccine-associated CD4 TCRs spanned the whole spike protein, with dominant responses in regions 160-218 and 743-854. Conclusions about previously exposed vaccinees were limited because only six AZD1222 recipients were SARS-CoV-2 seropositive at baseline. Participants were mostly white British, with more females than males. The authors suggested clonal diversity may have been underestimated. After two AZD1222 doses, spike-specific TCR breadth and depth were significantly higher than at day 0 and than in MenACWY recipients. Reportedly, almost half of the unique spike-specific TCRs recognized epitopes lying outside the regions that are mutated in the B.1.351 and B.1.1.7 variants. No day 14 peak-response samples were available, so repertoires were characterized only after the peak T cell response. The 56-69-year group was small, and its depth increase did not reach significance, likely because of low power.

The germline V gene (reference sequence) gives CDR1 as PRHDT and CDR2 as FYEKMQ. Spanning cysteine to phenylalanine, the CDR3 consists of 16 amino acids. Only CDR3 DNA is held: 48 bases, read in frame from base 1. V has 5 bases trimmed and J has 1 base trimmed; junction bases matching no gene number 5. Details on this clone: Its antigen target is currently unknown. Base quality data are lacking; no much larger clone is found one base away.

This specimen's time point label, per the study, means: baseline before first vaccination. The vaccinee samples were drawn from two UK trials, COV001 and COV002, one of which was a single-blind randomized controlled phase 2/3 trial testing AZD1222 (ChAdOx1 nCoV-19) in healthy adults. For TCRbeta chain sequencing, PBMC samples were collected from trial participants at day 0 and at day 28 after the second dose. The CDR3 regions of human TCRbeta chains were analyzed by immunosequencing. Turning to the authors' computational methods: TCRs in the repertoires were matched against a reference library of SARS-CoV-2-specific TCRs that had been generated with the MIRA antigen-specificity platform. Breadth was defined as the fraction of unique TCRs that were SARS-CoV-2-associated. Depth was defined as the fraction of total T cells that were SARS-CoV-2-associated. Using the MIRA data, each spike-specific TCR was assigned both to the spike region to which the TCR was reactive and to a CD4 or CD8 class. Log10-transformed breadth and depth values were compared by one-way ANOVA with Sidak's multiple comparisons tests. TCRdb stores this immuneACCESS table with in-frame sequences only. Part of the clones is absent; in the studies checked, under half of the shortfall reflects unresolved V genes, and no reason is known for the rest. The V and J calls and clone size are taken from that table; D and trimming were inferred from the DNA. Here the sample has over 85,000 clones; around nine tenths occur a single time. The ten largest clones represent about an eighth of the sample.

The sequencing here drew on peripheral blood, taken on day 0 of AZD1222 vaccination. This TCR came from an adult in good health. The chain was built from TRBV13 and TRBJ2-3, with 11 middle bases fitting TRBD2. The CDR3 here reads CASSPTGLAGTDTQYF. The bases are TGTGCCAGCAGCCCTACGGGACTAGCGGGCACAGATACGCAGTATTTT. With all but the CDR3 taken from the reference TRBV13 and TRBJ2-3 genes, the full variable domain is: AAGVIQSPRHLIKEKRETATLKCYPIPRHDTVYWYQQGPGQDPQFLISFYEKMQSDKGSIPDRFSAQQFSDYHSELNMSSLELGDSALYFCASSPTGLAGTDTQYFGPGTRLTVL.